The 17 T cell receptor beta chains reported below all come from one sample, sequenced in a study of cytomegalovirus exposure and HLA in healthy donors. It was with 60 Vbeta and 13 Jbeta primers that the PCR ran. The assay was immunoSEQ multiplex PCR, and TCRdb's table has in-frame clones only and misses some. This sample's clone table lists roughly 80,000 clones. The sample taken for sequencing was PBMCs. These receptors were collected from a man aged 50 to 60 in good health and CMV-seropositive.

This chain joins TRBV9 and TRBJ1-2, with 8 bases lining up with TRBD1. V lost 0 bases to trimming and J lost 8 bases; unmatched junction nucleotides: 6. Germline V CDR1 and CDR2: SGDLS, YYNGEE. This CDR3 has 14 residues. This CDR3 is CASSVEGTGEGYTF. CDR3 DNA sequence: TGTGCCAGCAGCGTAGAAGGGACAGGAGAGGGCTACACCTTC.

This rearrangement joins TRBV19 to TRBJ2-1; 7 bases match TRBD2. The length of the CDR3 is 13 residues. Germline CDR1 is LNHDA and CDR2 is SQIVND (reference sequence). V lost 4 bases, J lost 7 bases, and 4 bases stayed unmatched. CDR3: CASSTAGVNEQFF. CDR3 sequence (DNA): TGTGCCAGTAGTACGGCGGGAGTAAATGAGCAGTTCTTC.

The genes are TRBV2 and TRBJ1-1; 10 bases are a match to TRBD1. Trimming cost V 2 bases and J 3 bases; bases outside gene matches: 9. The CDR3 length is 17 residues. Looked up from germline, CDR1 is SNHLY and CDR2 is FYNNEI. The CDR3 spells CASSERGTGDVDTEAFF. The CDR3 DNA follows: TGTGCCAGCAGTGAAAGGGGGACAGGGGATGTCGACACTGAAGCTTTCTTT.

V gene TRBV11-2 combines with J gene TRBJ1-2; 7 nucleotides align to TRBD1. J gave up 8 bases and V 1 base, and 19 bases lay outside the gene matches. The CDR3 is made up of 18 amino acids. Germline V gene sequence: CDR1 SGHAT, CDR2 FQNNGV. DNA for the CDR3: TGTGCCAGCAGCTTAGTCGTGACAGGGTGGTCCGGTAAGGGAGGCTACACCTTC. Protein: CASSLVVTGWSGKGGYTF.

The chain employs TRBV18 and TRBJ1-4, with TRBD1 as a possible D gene (5 bases). Trimming removed 6 bases at V and 8 bases at J, with 13 bases between. From germline, CDR1 is KGHSH and CDR2 LQKENI. The CDR3 extends over 13 amino acids. The CDR3, as DNA: TGTGCCAGCTCCCCATTACGGGGGGAAAAACTGTTTTTT. Its translation is CASSPLRGEKLFF.

This chain connects TRBV9 to TRBJ2-1, with a weak D call TRBD1 (5 bases). Deletions cut 0 bases from V and 6 bases from J, with 10 bases between. CDR1 is SGDLS, CDR2 YYNGEE, per germline. The length of the CDR3 is 14 residues. CDR3: CASSVDRFGNEQFF. DNA for the CDR3: TGTGCCAGCAGCGTAGACAGGTTTGGCAATGAGCAGTTCTTC.

The rearrangement links TRBV25-1 to TRBJ2-3; TRBD2 matches 7 bases. The germline gives CDR1 MGHDK, CDR2 SYGVNS. Trimming cost V 2 bases and J 2 bases; bases outside gene matches: 7. This CDR3 region has 16 residues. CDR3 in amino acids: CASSEGEGLTTDTQYF. The DNA of the CDR3 is TGTGCCAGCAGTGAAGGGGAGGGCCTCACCACAGATACGCAGTATTTT.

Remarks on this clone: The same CDR3 arises from other DNA sequences in this sample as well. The chain combines TRBV29-1 with TRBJ2-7; the match to TRBD2 covers 8 bases. V lost 3 bases and J lost 3; bases outside the gene matches: 13. The CDR3 runs 16 residues. CDR1 is SQVTM and CDR2 is ANQGSEA in the germline V gene. The CDR3 region is CSVEGVGAGEIYEQYF. The CDR3 region has the DNA TGCAGCGTTGAGGGAGTCGGAGCGGGAGAGATCTACGAGCAGTACTTC.

The chain couples TRBV5-1 to TRBJ2-5; the D gene is possibly TRBD2 (5 bases). The germline gives CDR1 SGHRS, CDR2 YFSETQ. This CDR3 region has 14 residues. V lost 6 bases, J lost 3 bases, and 15 bases lay in between. CDR3 DNA sequence: TGCGCCAGCAACCCCCAGGTGGGAGAAGAGACCCAGTACTTC. Translating gives CASNPQVGEETQYF.

The rearrangement joins TRBV11-3 to TRBJ2-5, with D uncertain. The CDR3 length is 13 residues. CDR1 and CDR2 from the germline V gene are SGHNT and YENEEA. V shed 1 base and J shed 2 bases, with 5 bases lying between them. The CDR3 region is CASSLGPQETQYF. The CDR3 DNA reads TGTGCCAGCAGCTTAGGGCCACAAGAGACCCAGTACTTC.

The genes are TRBV5-4 and TRBJ2-7, with D uncertain. The CDR3 extends over 14 amino acids. Germline assignment: CDR1 SGHNT and CDR2 YYREEE (reference sequence). V was trimmed by 4 bases and J by 6 bases, leaving 17 bases between them. Here the CDR3 reads CASSPKPRAGEQYF. For the CDR3, the DNA is TGTGCCAGCAGCCCGAAACCACGTGCAGGCGAGCAGTACTTC.

This sequence joins TRBV14 and TRBJ1-2, with D unresolved. V was trimmed by 4 bases and J by 0 bases, leaving 15 bases between them. The germline V gene has CDR1 SGHDN and CDR2 FVKESK. This CDR3 spans 16 amino acids. The CDR3: CASSPSMTPTNYGYTF. CDR3 in DNA: TGTGCCAGCAGCCCTTCGATGACACCTACTAACTATGGCTACACCTTC.

The rearrangement uses TRBV19 and TRBJ2-3, with 9 bases matching TRBD2. CDR1 and CDR2 (germline): LNHDA, SQIVND (reference sequence). V trimming: 6 bases; J trimming: 5 bases; junction bases outside the gene matches: 9. The CDR3 sequence is 15 residues long. Here the CDR3 DNA reads TGTGCCAGTAGAGTCGGCGGGAGGGCCGGAGATACGCAGTATTTT. As protein: CASRVGGRAGDTQYF.

Details on this clone: Its ends do not fully match the called genes, so a read error is possible. Other DNA sequences from this sample encode an identical CDR3 as well. V gene TRBV18 combines with J gene TRBJ2-7, with 12 bases identical to TRBD2. The CDR3 has 15 residues. Germline V lookup: CDR1 KGHSH, CDR2 LQKENI. The CDR3 region is CASSPSGTSGFEQYF. The CDR3 nucleotides are TGCGCCAGCTCACCTTCCGGGACTAGCGGGTTCGAGCAGTACTTC.

The CDR3 DNA reads as TGTGCCAGCAGAAAACAGGGGGACAATCAGCCCCAGCATTTT. Translated, it gives CASRKQGDNQPQHF. The chain employs TRBV6-1 and TRBJ1-5; TRBD1 matches at 8 bases. This CDR3 has 14 residues. After removal of 6 bases from V and 3 bases from J, the junction contained 4 bases not matched to a gene. Looked up from germline, CDR1 is MNHNS and CDR2 is SASEGT.

The chain carries TRBV12-5 and TRBJ2-5; the D gene is possibly TRBD2 (5 bases). The end of the DNA fits TRBJ2-7 better, so the J call may be wrong. Germline V CDR1 and CDR2: LGHNT, FRNRAP. This CDR3 spans 13 amino acids. In DNA form, the CDR3 reads TGTGCTAGTGGTTTGGGGACTTCCTACGAGCAGTACTTC. It translates to CASGLGTSYEQYF.

This chain connects TRBV9 to TRBJ2-3; D not resolved. V was clipped by 0 bases and J by 6 bases, with 14 bases between them. Germline values: CDR1 SGDLS, CDR2 YYNGEE. The CDR3 totals 15 residues. DNA for the CDR3: TGTGCCAGCAGCGTAGGGGTGTCCTTCGGGGATACGCAGTATTTT. Translating it yields CASSVGVSFGDTQYF.